This T cell receptor beta chain came from a study of blood T cell repertoires in COVID-19 (TCRdb year 2020). Turning to the overall study: The collaborator samples originated in the United States, Italy and Spain and spanned the acute and convalescent phases of COVID-19. The material from the prospective study consisted of cDNA or gDNA derived from T cells, B-cell-depleted T cells, or PBMCs. The dataset comprised deeply sampled blood TCRbeta repertoires from subjects exposed to, actively infected with, or recovered from COVID-19. A freely available public database, intended as a resource for researchers studying the immune response to SARS-CoV-2, is where the repertoires were released. Samples came from the ongoing ImmuneRACE study (first 160 participants) plus 1,254 subjects from 6 global collaborators. Nearly every sample came with metadata listing a de-identified subject ID, COVID-19 status, age in years and sex. Where HLA class I and class II types were available, the types were taken from metadata supplied by the sample provider, not from assay-based typing. Overall results and qualifications from the work: Clinical and demographic metadata were provided uncurated, with the amount varying by source and participant.

TCRbeta CDR3 regions were amplified from genomic DNA by means of the immunoSEQ Assay, a bias-controlled multiplex PCR. The authors processed their data as follows. The number of nucleated cells in each sample was estimated from the amplification of reference gene primers within the assay. To quantify the absolute abundance of each unique TCRbeta CDR3 rearrangement, sequence reads were collapsed and filtered. For each sample, productive Simpson clonality was calculated by taking the square root of Simpson's diversity index across productive rearrangements. TCRdb took this table from immuneACCESS and kept in-frame rearrangements with V and J called. Such tables lack part of the clones; where checked against another copy, unresolved V genes explain under half of the gap, and the rest is unexplained. That table supplies the V and J calls and clone size; D and trimming were determined from the DNA. The sample table shows just over 300,000 clones, and 85% to 90% are seen once. The leading ten clones occupy 1.5% to 2% of the sample.

For CDR1 and CDR2, the germline V gene lists WSHSY and SAAADI. V drops 3 bases and J drops 0 bases, leaving 3 bases in between. The CDR3 goes from the cysteine to the phenylalanine over 13 residues. The sequence is cut down to CDR3 DNA, 39 bases in frame from base 1. In Seattle, one collaborating source enrolled patients while the infection was active and tracked those patients longitudinally over the course of disease. Whole blood was collected in K2EDTA tubes by collaborating institutions according to the institutions' own protocols. For TCRbeta analysis, collaborators shipped samples as frozen whole blood, isolated PBMCs, or DNA extracted from either of those sample types. As regards this clone: Its recognized antigen is unknown. No quality values exist for individual bases; no much larger clone is one base distant.

The sequence derives from a young woman with COVID-19, enrolled during active disease. Sample: peripheral blood. The receptor chain draws on TRBV10-2 and TRBJ1-5; confidence is insufficient to name the D gene. The nucleotides read TGCGCCAGCAGTGAATATAGCAATCAGCCCCAGCATTTT. This sequence encodes CASSEYSNQPQHF.